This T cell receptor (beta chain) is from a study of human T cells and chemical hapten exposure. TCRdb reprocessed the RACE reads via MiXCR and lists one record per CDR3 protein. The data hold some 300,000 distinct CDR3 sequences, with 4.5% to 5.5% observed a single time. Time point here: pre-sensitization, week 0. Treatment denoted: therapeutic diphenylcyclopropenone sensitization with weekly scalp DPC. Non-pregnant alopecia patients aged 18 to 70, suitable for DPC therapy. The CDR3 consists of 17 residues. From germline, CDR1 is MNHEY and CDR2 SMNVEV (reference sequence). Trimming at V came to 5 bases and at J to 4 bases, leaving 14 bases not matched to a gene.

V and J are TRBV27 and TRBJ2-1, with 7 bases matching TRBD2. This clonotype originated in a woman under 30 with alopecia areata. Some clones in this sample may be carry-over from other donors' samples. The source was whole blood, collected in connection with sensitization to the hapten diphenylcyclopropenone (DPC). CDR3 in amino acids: CASSPPGGLLGYNEQFF. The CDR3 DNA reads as TGTGCCAGCAGTCCCCCGGGGGGACTTTTGGGGTACAATGAGCAGTTCTTC.